In this sample, the clone carrying this T cell receptor beta chain turned up a few times. Its antigen is not identified. TCRdb fed the 5' RACE reads into MiXCR, producing one record per CDR3 protein. The sample has a few hundred thousand distinct CDR3 sequences, about 20% seen once. The sample belongs to a study of CD8 T cells in ankylosing spondylitis. General observations from the study: Matched ankylosing spondylitis synovial fluid reportedly contained a significantly enriched population of disease-linked clones.

Germline V gene lookup returns CDR1 LGHNA and CDR2 YSLEER. The CDR3 runs 18 residues. After removal of 0 bases from V and 1 base from J, the junction contained 6 bases not matched to a gene. The source is a male donor with ankylosing spondylitis or in good health (not recorded which). Sequencing was performed on blood, either unsorted or a sorted T cell fraction (not recorded which). The chain has TRBV4-3 and TRBJ2-7, with TRBD2 matching 13 bases. CDR3 region: CASSQDQPTSGGSYEQYF. The CDR3 DNA reads as TGCGCCAGCAGCCAAGATCAACCGACTAGCGGGGGGTCCTACGAGCAGTACTTC.